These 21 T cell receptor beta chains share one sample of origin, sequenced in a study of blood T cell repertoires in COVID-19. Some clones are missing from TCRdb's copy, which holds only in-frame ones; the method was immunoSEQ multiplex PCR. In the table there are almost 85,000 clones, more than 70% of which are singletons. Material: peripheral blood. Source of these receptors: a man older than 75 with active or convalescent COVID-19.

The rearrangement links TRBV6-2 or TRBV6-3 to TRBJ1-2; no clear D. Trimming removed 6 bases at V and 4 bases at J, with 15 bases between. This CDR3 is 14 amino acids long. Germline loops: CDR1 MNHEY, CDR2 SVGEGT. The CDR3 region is CASSRPPTSYGYTF. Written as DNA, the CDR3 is TGTGCCAGCAGCCGCCCTCCCACAAGCTATGGCTACACCTTC.

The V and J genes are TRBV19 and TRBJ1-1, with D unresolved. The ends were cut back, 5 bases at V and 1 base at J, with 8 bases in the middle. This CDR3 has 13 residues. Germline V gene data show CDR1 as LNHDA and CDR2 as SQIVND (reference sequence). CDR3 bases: TGTGCCAGTAGTTTACAGACGAACACTGAAGCTTTCTTT. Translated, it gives CASSLQTNTEAFF.

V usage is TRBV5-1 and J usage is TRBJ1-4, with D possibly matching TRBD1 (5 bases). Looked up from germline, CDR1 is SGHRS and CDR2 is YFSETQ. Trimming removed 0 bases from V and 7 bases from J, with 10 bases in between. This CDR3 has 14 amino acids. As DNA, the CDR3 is TGCGCCAGCAGCTTGGGGCAGGGTAGTGAAAAACTGTTTTTT. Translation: CASSLGQGSEKLFF.

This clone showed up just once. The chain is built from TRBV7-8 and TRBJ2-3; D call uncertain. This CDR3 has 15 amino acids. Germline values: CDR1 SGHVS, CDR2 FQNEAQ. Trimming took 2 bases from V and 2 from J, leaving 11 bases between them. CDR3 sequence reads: CASSLHRVFTDTQYF. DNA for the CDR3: TGTGCCAGCAGCTTACATCGGGTGTTCACAGATACGCAGTATTTT.

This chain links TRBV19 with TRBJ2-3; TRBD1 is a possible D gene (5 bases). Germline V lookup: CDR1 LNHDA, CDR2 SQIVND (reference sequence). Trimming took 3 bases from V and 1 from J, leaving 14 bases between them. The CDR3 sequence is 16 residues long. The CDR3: CASSILLGHGTDTQYF. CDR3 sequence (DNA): TGTGCCAGTAGTATTTTGCTAGGACACGGCACAGATACGCAGTATTTT. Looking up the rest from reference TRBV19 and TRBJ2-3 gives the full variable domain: DGGITQSPKYLFRKEGQNVTLSCEQNLNHDAMYWYRQDPGQGLRLIYYSQIVNDFQKGDIAEGYSVSREKKESFPLTVTSAQKNPTAFYLCASSILLGHGTDTQYFGPGTRLTVL.

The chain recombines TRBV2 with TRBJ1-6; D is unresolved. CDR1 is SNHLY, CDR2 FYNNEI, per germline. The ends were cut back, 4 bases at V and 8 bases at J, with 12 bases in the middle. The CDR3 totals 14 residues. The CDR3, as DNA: TGTGCCAGCAGTGTCCTGAATTCGGATTCACCCCTCCACTTT. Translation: CASSVLNSDSPLHF.

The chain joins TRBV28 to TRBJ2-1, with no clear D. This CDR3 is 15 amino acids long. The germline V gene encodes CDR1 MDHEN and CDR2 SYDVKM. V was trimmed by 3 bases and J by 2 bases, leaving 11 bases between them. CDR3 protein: CASSFFRPPYNEQFF. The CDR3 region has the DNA TGTGCCAGCAGTTTTTTCAGGCCCCCCTACAATGAGCAGTTCTTC.

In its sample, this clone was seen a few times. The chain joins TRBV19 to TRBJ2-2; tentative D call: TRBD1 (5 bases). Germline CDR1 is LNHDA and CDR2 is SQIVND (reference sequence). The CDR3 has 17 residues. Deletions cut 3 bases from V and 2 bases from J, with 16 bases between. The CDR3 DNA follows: TGTGCCAGTAGTATCAGGAGTAGGGGTGGTAACACCGGGGAGCTGTTTTTT. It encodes CASSIRSRGGNTGELFF. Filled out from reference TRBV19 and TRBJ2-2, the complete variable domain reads DGGITQSPKYLFRKEGQNVTLSCEQNLNHDAMYWYRQDPGQGLRLIYYSQIVNDFQKGDIAEGYSVSREKKESFPLTVTSAQKNPTAFYLCASSIRSRGGNTGELFFGEGSRLTVL.

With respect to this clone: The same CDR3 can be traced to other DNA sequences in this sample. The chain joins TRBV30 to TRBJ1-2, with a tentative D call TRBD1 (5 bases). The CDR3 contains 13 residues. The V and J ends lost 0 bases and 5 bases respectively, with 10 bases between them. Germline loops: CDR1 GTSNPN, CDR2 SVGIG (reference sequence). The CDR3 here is CAWSVSRDYGYTF. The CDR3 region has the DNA TGTGCCTGGAGTGTAAGCAGGGATTATGGCTACACCTTC.

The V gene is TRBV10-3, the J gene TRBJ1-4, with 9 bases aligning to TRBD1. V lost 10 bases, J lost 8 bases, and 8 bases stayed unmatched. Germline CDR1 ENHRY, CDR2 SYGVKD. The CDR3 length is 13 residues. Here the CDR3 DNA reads TGTGCCACCAGGGACAGGGAGGAAGAAAAACTGTTTTTT. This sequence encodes CATRDREEEKLFF.

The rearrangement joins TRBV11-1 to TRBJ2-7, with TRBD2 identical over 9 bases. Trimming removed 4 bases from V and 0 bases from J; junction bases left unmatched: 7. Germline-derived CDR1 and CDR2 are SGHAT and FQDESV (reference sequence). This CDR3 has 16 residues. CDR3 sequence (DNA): TGTGCCAGCAGCTCACCCAGCGGGGGGAGCTCCTACGAGCAGTACTTC. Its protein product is CASSSPSGGSSYEQYF.

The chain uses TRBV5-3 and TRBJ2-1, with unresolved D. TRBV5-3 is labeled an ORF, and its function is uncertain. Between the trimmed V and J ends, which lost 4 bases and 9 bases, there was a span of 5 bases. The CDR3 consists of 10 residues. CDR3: CARSVGEQFF. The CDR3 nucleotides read TGTGCCAGAAGCGTCGGTGAGCAGTTCTTC.

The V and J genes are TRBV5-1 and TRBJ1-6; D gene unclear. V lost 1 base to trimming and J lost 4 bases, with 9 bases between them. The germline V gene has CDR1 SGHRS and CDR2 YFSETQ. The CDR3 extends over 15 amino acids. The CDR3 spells CASSLLADYNSPLHF. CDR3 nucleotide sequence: TGCGCCAGCAGCTTGTTGGCTGATTATAATTCACCCCTCCACTTT.

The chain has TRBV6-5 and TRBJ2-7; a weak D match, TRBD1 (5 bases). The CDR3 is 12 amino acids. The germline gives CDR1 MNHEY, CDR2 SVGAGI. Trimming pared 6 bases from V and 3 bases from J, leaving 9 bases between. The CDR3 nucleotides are TGTGCCAGCAGGGTCCAGGGCTACGAGCAGTACTTC. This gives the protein CASRVQGYEQYF.

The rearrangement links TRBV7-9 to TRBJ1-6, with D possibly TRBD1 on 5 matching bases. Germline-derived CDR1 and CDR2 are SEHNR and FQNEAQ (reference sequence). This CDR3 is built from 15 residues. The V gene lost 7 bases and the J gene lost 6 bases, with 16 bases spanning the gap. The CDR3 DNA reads TGTGCCAGCAACAAGGGGCCAGAGATTAATTCACCCCTCCACTTT. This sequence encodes CASNKGPEINSPLHF.

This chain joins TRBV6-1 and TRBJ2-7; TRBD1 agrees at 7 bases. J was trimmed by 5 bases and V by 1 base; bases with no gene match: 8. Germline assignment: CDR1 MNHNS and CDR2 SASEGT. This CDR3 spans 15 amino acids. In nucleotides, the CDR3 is TGTGCCAGCAGTGAAGGGGAGACAGGGAGCGACGAGCAGTACTTC. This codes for CASSEGETGSDEQYF.

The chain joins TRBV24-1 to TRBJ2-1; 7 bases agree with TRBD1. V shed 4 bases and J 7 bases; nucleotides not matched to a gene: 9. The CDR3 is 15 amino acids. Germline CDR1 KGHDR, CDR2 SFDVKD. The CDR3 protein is CATSEPGTVGNEQFF. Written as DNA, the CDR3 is TGTGCCACCAGTGAGCCCGGGACAGTGGGGAATGAGCAGTTCTTC.

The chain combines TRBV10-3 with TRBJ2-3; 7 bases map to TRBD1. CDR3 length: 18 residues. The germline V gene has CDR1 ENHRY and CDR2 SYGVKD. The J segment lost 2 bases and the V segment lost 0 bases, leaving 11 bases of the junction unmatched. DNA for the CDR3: TGTGCCATCAGTGAGTCGACCTGGGGACAGCCCTACACAGATACGCAGTATTTT. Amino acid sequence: CAISESTWGQPYTDTQYF.

Here the CDR3 reads CASSSSPRSYNSPLHF. DNA of the CDR3: TGTGCCAGCAGCTCCTCCCCCCGGAGCTATAATTCACCCCTCCACTTT. The chain joins TRBV5-6 to TRBJ1-6; no clear D. Germline CDR1 and CDR2: SGHDT and YYEEEE. Trimming stripped 3 bases from V and 3 bases from J, with 13 bases between. The CDR3 runs to 16 residues.

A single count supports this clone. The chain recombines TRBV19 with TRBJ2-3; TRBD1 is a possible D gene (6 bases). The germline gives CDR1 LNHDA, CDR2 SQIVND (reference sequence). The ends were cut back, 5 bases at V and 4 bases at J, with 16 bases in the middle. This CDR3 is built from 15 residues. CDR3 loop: CASSARTTGPDTQYF. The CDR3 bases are TGTGCCAGTAGTGCCAGGACCACAGGGCCAGATACGCAGTATTTT.

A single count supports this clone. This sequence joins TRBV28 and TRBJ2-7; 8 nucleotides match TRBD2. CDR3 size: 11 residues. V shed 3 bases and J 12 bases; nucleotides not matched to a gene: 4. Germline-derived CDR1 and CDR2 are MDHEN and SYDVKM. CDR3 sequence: CASSFGRDRYF. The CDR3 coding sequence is TGTGCCAGCAGTTTCGGGAGGGATCGGTACTTC. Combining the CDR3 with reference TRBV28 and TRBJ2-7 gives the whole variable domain DVKVTQSSRYLVKRTGEKVFLECVQDMDHENMFWYRQDPGLGLRLIYFSYDVKMKEKGDIPEGYSVSREKKERFSLILESASTNQTSMYLCASSFGRDRYFGPGTRLTVT.